The table lists the clone carrying this TCR beta chain with a few counts. The data are from a study of blood T cell repertoires in COVID-19. For the study at large: Acute and convalescent COVID-19 samples came from the United States, Italy and Spain.

Original handling: Reference gene primer amplification gave nucleated cell count estimates. Libraries were prepared by immunoSEQ multiplex PCR; TCRdb keeps only in-frame clonotypes and omits some of them. V, J and clone size are those of that table, while D and trimming were read from the DNA. The sample includes just under 250,000 clones, around 89% seen only once; the top ten take roughly 4%. Sequencing was done on a sample of PBMCs or T cells enriched from blood (not recorded which). This TCR came from a woman aged 25 to 39 who had recovered from COVID-19.

For the CDR3, the DNA is TGTGCCAGCAGCCTATCCCATAGCTCCTACAATGAGCAGTTCTTC. Its translation is CASSLSHSSYNEQFF. The genes are TRBV7-2 and TRBJ2-1; D is undetermined. Germline loops: CDR1 SGHTA, CDR2 FQGNSA. Trimming took 5 bases from V and 0 from J, leaving 11 bases between them. This CDR3 is 15 amino acids long.